This T cell receptor (beta chain) appears in the sequencing data of a study of T-cell memory formation after mild COVID-19. Notes on the study in general: Shrinking CD4+ clones resided mostly in CM and EM, and CD8+ ones in EMRA.

One entry per CDR3 protein, called by TCRdb with MiXCR from the 5' RACE reads. This table has 250,000 to 350,000 distinct CDR3 sequences, 15% to 20% appearing once. Trimming took 4 bases from V and 5 from J; bases not matched to a gene: 11. This CDR3 is built from 16 residues. In germline, CDR1 is SGHTA, CDR2 FQGNSA. This clonotype was detected a few times. Its specificity is unknown. Material for sequencing was PBMCs or a T cell subset sorted from them (not recorded which). The sequence came from a man between 18 and 35 years old who had mild COVID-19 (a few samples of this study predate the infection). Cell type and time point are not known. J is TRBJ2-5 and V is TRBV7-2; 9 nucleotides agree with TRBD2. The CDR3 protein is CASSSTLAGGQETQYF. DNA of the CDR3: TGTGCCAGCAGCTCCACCCTGGCGGGGGGGCAGGAGACCCAGTACTTC.